This T cell receptor beta chain was retrieved from a study of T cells in Graves' hyperthyroidism and ophthalmopathy. The V gene's germline CDR1 is KGHSH and CDR2 LQKENI. The CDR3 has 13 amino acids. The ends were cut back, 3 bases at V and 6 bases at J, with 11 bases in the middle. Amplification targeted TCR beta CDR3 regions from RNA transcripts. Using the HTBI primer set, a first-round RT-PCR was run on the TCR CDR3. Each CDR3 protein gets one entry after TCRdb re-called the multiplex PCR reads with MiXCR. The repertoire includes approximately 300,000 distinct CDR3 sequences, over 15% of them detected once, and about 51% sits in the top ten.

The chain recombines TRBV18 with TRBJ1-1, with D possibly being TRBD1 (6 bases). The sample comprised blood. The receptor's source is a woman aged 55-69 years with Graves' ophthalmopathy. CDR3 coding DNA: TGTGCCAGCTCACCGATCCGGACAGCTGAAGCTTTCTTT. It codes for CASSPIRTAEAFF.